Below, 32 T cell receptor beta chains from the same sample are listed, as sequenced in a study of identifying expanded T cells in peripheral blood. TCRdb's table, derived via immunoSEQ multiplex PCR, lists solely in-frame clones and lacks some. The sample holds 100,000 to 150,000 clones, around 84% seen once. The sequencing sample was made of blood. All receptors come from a person aged 18 to 75 in good health.

V is TRBV7-2 and J is TRBJ2-3; TRBD1 is a possible D gene (6 bases). Trimming removed 3 bases from V and 0 bases from J, with 19 bases in between. Germline V gene lookup returns CDR1 SGHTA and CDR2 FQGNSA. The CDR3 extends over 18 amino acids. The chain's CDR3 is CASSFFLGARASTDTQYF. The CDR3 bases are TGTGCCAGCAGCTTTTTTCTGGGGGCCCGAGCTAGCACAGATACGCAGTATTTT. Looking up the rest from reference TRBV7-2 and TRBJ2-3 gives the full variable domain: GAGVSQSPSNKVTEKGKDVELRCDPISGHTALYWYRQSLGQGLEFLIYFQGNSAPDKSGLPSDRFSAERTGGSVSTLTIQRTQQEDSAVYLCASSFFLGARASTDTQYFGPGTRLTVL.

The V and J genes are TRBV2 and TRBJ1-3, with TRBD1 identical over 8 bases. V shed 6 bases and J 2 bases; nucleotides not matched to a gene: 12. Germline CDR1 reads SNHLY; CDR2 reads FYNNEI. The CDR3 has 17 amino acids. The CDR3 nucleotides are TGTGCCAGCAGGCATAGTCGGACAGGGTCCACTGGAAACACCATATATTTT. It encodes CASRHSRTGSTGNTIYF.

V usage is TRBV4-1 and J usage is TRBJ2-1; 8 bases are a match to TRBD2. CDR3 length equals 14 residues. The trim removed 6 bases at V and 4 bases at J, leaving 5 bases unmatched. The V gene's germline CDR1 is MGHRA and CDR2 YSYEKL. CDR3 nucleotides: TGCGCCAGCAGTGGCGGGGGGACTTACAATGAGCAGTTCTTC. As protein: CASSGGGTYNEQFF.

The genes are TRBV5-4 and TRBJ2-7, with D perhaps assigned TRBD1 or TRBD2 (5 bases each). There are 14 residues in the CDR3. Trimming took 2 bases from V and 2 from J, leaving 11 bases between them. From germline, CDR1 is SGHNT and CDR2 YYREEE (reference sequence). The CDR3 region has the DNA TGTGCCAGCAGCTTCCCAGGGACCCCCTACGAGCAGTACTTC. Encoded protein: CASSFPGTPYEQYF.

CDR3 residues: CASSQDRVGQDSQPQHF. The DNA of the CDR3 is TGCGCCAGCAGCCAAGATAGGGTCGGGCAGGATAGTCAGCCCCAGCATTTT. The V and J genes are TRBV4-3 and TRBJ1-5; D is unresolved. The germline V gene has CDR1 LGHNA and CDR2 YSLEER. The length of the CDR3 is 17 residues. V shed 0 bases and J shed 6 bases, with 18 bases lying between them.

V and J are TRBV6-5 and TRBJ1-2; possibly TRBD1 for D (6 bases). Germline V gene data show CDR1 as MNHEY and CDR2 as SVGAGI. The CDR3 spans 14 residues. The V end lost 2 bases, the J end lost 5 bases, and 12 bases lay between the germline ends. This CDR3 is CASSYGRGVYGYTF. The CDR3 DNA sequence: TGTGCCAGCAGTTACGGCAGGGGTGTATATGGCTACACCTTC.

The sample holds a few counts of this clone. The CDR3 sequence: CASSPSPGGAIDTQYF. CDR3 DNA: TGCGCCAGCAGCCCCTCTCCCGGGGGGGCCATAGATACGCAGTATTTT. V usage is TRBV4-1 and J usage is TRBJ2-3; the match to TRBD2 covers 8 bases. The CDR3 spans 16 residues. J was trimmed by 5 bases and V by 4 bases; bases with no gene match: 11. CDR1 MGHRA and CDR2 YSYEKL come from the germline V gene.

The chain is built from TRBV5-6 and TRBJ2-5; D gene unclear. V gave up 1 base and J gave up 1 base, with 17 bases separating them. Germline V gene data show CDR1 as SGHDT and CDR2 as YYEEEE. There are 17 residues in the CDR3. This chain's CDR3 is CASSLWSAGEFQETQYF. CDR3 nucleotide sequence: TGTGCCAGCAGCTTGTGGTCGGCAGGAGAATTCCAAGAGACCCAGTACTTC.

The chain joins TRBV7-9 to TRBJ2-1; TRBD2 aligns across 8 bases. Germline V gene data show CDR1 as SEHNR and CDR2 as FQNEAQ (reference sequence). The CDR3 is 16 amino acids. Losses at the gene ends were 5 bases for V and 3 bases for J; bases not matched to a gene: 9. CDR3 amino acids: CASSPRGGNIYNEQFF. CDR3 DNA sequence: TGTGCCAGCAGCCCCCGGGGGGGGAATATCTACAATGAGCAGTTCTTC.

The genes are TRBV27 and TRBJ2-1, with no clear D. The CDR3 extends over 10 amino acids. Germline V gene sequence: CDR1 MNHEY, CDR2 SMNVEV (reference sequence). V gave up 8 bases and J gave up 7 bases, with 6 bases separating them. The DNA for the CDR3 is TGTGCCAGCGGGCGAAATGAGCAGTTCTTC. Its translation: CASGRNEQFF.

V and J are TRBV9 and TRBJ2-3; D tentatively reads TRBD1 or TRBD2 (6 bases each). The CDR3 length is 18 residues. Germline V gene lookup returns CDR1 SGDLS and CDR2 YYNGEE. Trimming shortened V by 0 bases and J by 1 base, and 18 bases separated the two germline ends. The CDR3 reads CASSVGVHNREGTDTQYF. For the CDR3, the DNA is TGTGCCAGCAGCGTAGGGGTCCATAACAGGGAGGGCACAGATACGCAGTATTTT.

The chain uses TRBV19 and TRBJ1-5; no clear D gene. The CDR3 totals 12 residues. Germline V CDR1 and CDR2: LNHDA, SQIVND (reference sequence). V was cut by 2 bases and J by 3 bases, with 2 bases left in between. The CDR3 region is CASSITNQPQHF. CDR3 nucleotide sequence: TGTGCCAGTAGTATAACCAATCAGCCCCAGCATTTT.

The chain employs TRBV4-1 and TRBJ2-7, with 7 bases fitting TRBD1. Germline CDR1 and CDR2: MGHRA and YSYEKL. The CDR3 has 15 residues. With V trimmed by 4 bases and J by 4 bases, 10 bases remained unmatched. CDR3 nucleotide sequence: TGCGCCAGCAGCCCCCGGACAGGAAAGATATACGAGCAGTACTTC. Translation gives CASSPRTGKIYEQYF.

This clone was observed once. The chain recombines TRBV5-6 with TRBJ2-7; 11 bases map to TRBD1. V lost 5 bases, J lost 4 bases, and 2 bases stayed unmatched. This CDR3 has 13 amino acids. Germline CDR1 reads SGHDT; CDR2 reads YYEEEE. The CDR3 region is CASRGQGEYEQYF. In DNA form, the CDR3 reads TGTGCCAGCAGGGGACAGGGGGAATACGAGCAGTACTTC. Variable domain in full (rest from reference TRBV5-6 and TRBJ2-7): DAGVTQSPTHLIKTRGQQVTLRCSPKSGHDTVSWYQQALGQGPQFIFQYYEEEERQRGNFPDRFSGHQFPNYSSELNVNALLLGDSALYLCASRGQGEYEQYFGPGTRLTVT.

V and J are TRBV30 and TRBJ1-1; D gene unclear. V was clipped by 8 bases and J by 0 bases, with 22 bases between them. The CDR3 loop spans 16 amino acids. The germline V gene has CDR1 GTSNPN and CDR2 SVGIG (reference sequence). CDR3 in amino acids: CALRTFSKSMNTEAFF. The CDR3 nucleotides are TGTGCCCTGAGGACTTTTTCCAAAAGTATGAACACTGAAGCTTTCTTT.

The chain links TRBV7-9 to TRBJ2-3; D gene unclear. This CDR3 has 14 residues. The V end lost 5 bases, the J end lost 3 bases, and 12 bases lay between the germline ends. Germline CDR1 reads SEHNR; CDR2 reads FQNEAQ (reference sequence). DNA of the CDR3: TGTGCCAGCAGCCCCCCGGTAGGAACAGATACGCAGTATTTT. It codes for CASSPPVGTDTQYF.

CDR3 nucleotide sequence: TGTGCCAGCAGCTCCCAAACGACACCAGACTATGGCTACACCTTC. This translates into CASSSQTTPDYGYTF. V and J are TRBV11-3 and TRBJ1-2, with unresolved D. CDR1 is SGHNT, CDR2 YENEEA, per germline. The length of the CDR3 is 15 residues. V was clipped by 4 bases and J by 3 bases, with 15 bases between them.

The J gene is TRBJ2-2, the V gene TRBV19; tentatively, D is TRBD1 or TRBD2 (5 bases each). V lost 3 bases, J lost 7 bases, and 12 bases lay in between. The CDR3 loop spans 14 amino acids. Per germline, CDR1 LNHDA and CDR2 SQIVND (reference sequence). CDR3 sequence: CASSIDRGSGELFF. The CDR3 nucleotides read TGTGCCAGTAGTATCGACCGGGGCAGCGGGGAGCTGTTTTTT.

The gene calls are TRBV4-3 and TRBJ2-7, with D maybe TRBD2 (5 bases). This CDR3 has 15 amino acids. With 0 bases removed from V and 4 bases from J, the gap between germline ends came to 13 bases. In germline, CDR1 is LGHNA, CDR2 YSLEER. CDR3 amino acids: CASSQDTGMAYEQYF. In DNA form, the CDR3 reads TGCGCCAGCAGCCAAGACACGGGGATGGCGTACGAGCAGTACTTC.

This chain links TRBV29-1 with TRBJ1-1; 7 bases match TRBD1. Trimming cost V 2 bases and J 5 bases; bases outside gene matches: 14. Germline CDR1 is SQVTM and CDR2 is ANQGSEA. This CDR3 spans 16 amino acids. CDR3 in DNA: TGCAGCGTTGAAACGGGACAGTCCTTCCTTTATACTGAAGCTTTCTTT. Protein: CSVETGQSFLYTEAFF. The full variable domain, in which reference TRBV29-1 and TRBJ1-1 provide the parts outside the CDR3, is SAVISQKPSRDICQRGTSLTIQCQVDSQVTMMFWYRQQPGQSLTLIATANQGSEATYESGFVIDKFPISRPNLTFSTLTVSNMSPEDSSIYLCSVETGQSFLYTEAFFGQGTRLTVV.

The V call is TRBV9, the J call TRBJ1-2; D perhaps matches TRBD1 (6 bases). Germline V gene data show CDR1 as SGDLS and CDR2 as YYNGEE. This CDR3 region has 13 residues. Between the trimmed V and J ends, which lost 0 bases and 8 bases, there was a span of 11 bases. CDR3 sequence (DNA): TGTGCCAGCAGCGTAGAACAGGGAGGCGGCTACACCTTC. Amino acid sequence: CASSVEQGGGYTF.

The chain joins TRBV18 to TRBJ2-1, with 10 bases identical to TRBD2. V was pared by 2 bases and J by 6 bases, with 7 bases of the junction left unmatched. The CDR3 is made up of 16 amino acids. Germline values: CDR1 KGHSH, CDR2 LQKENI. The CDR3 loop is CASSPLIASGGNEQFF. The CDR3 nucleotides are TGTGCCAGCTCACCATTAATCGCTAGCGGGGGCAATGAGCAGTTCTTC.

The V and J genes are TRBV5-1 and TRBJ1-4; 7 bases fit TRBD1. In germline, CDR1 is SGHRS, CDR2 YFSETQ. CDR3 length: 15 amino acids. V lost 4 bases to trimming and J lost 8 bases; unmatched junction nucleotides: 11. The chain's CDR3 is CASSGLQGSGEKLFF. CDR3 DNA: TGCGCCAGCAGCGGCCTACAGGGGTCGGGGGAAAAACTGTTTTTT.

This clone was detected once. The DNA of the CDR3 is TGTGCCAGCAGCCAAGAAGGAGGAAGAGCTAACTATGGCTACACCTTC. It is translated as CASSQEGGRANYGYTF. The chain recombines TRBV4-2 with TRBJ1-2; unclear D gene. Germline V gene data show CDR1 as LGHNA and CDR2 as YNFKEQ. Trimming pared 0 bases from V and 0 bases from J, leaving 11 bases between. The CDR3 consists of 16 residues.

The CDR3 protein is CSVEDFREAFF. The CDR3 nucleotides are TGCAGCGTTGAAGACTTCAGAGAAGCTTTCTTT. The rearrangement links TRBV29-1 to TRBJ1-1; no clear D. V was pared by 0 bases and J by 8 bases, with 7 bases between. The CDR3 length is 11 residues. Germline V gene data show CDR1 as SQVTM and CDR2 as ANQGSEA.

This clone was detected only once. The genes are TRBV2 and TRBJ1-6; 7 bases line up with TRBD1. The junction had 6 bases not matched to a gene; V was cut back by 6 bases and J by 7 bases. The CDR3 spans 14 residues. Germline CDR1 reads SNHLY; CDR2 reads FYNNEI. The CDR3 region is CASRYRGINSPLHF. CDR3 bases: TGTGCCAGCAGGTACAGGGGAATCAATTCACCCCTCCACTTT.

The chain links TRBV19 to TRBJ1-5; D is ambiguous. The CDR3 totals 13 residues. The V gene's germline CDR1 is LNHDA and CDR2 SQIVND (reference sequence). Trimming cost V 6 bases and J 6 bases, with 12 bases left between them. The CDR3 nucleotides read TGTGCCAGTAGCATGGTGGAATCTCAGCCCCAGCATTTT. Protein product: CASSMVESQPQHF.

This chain uses TRBV5-4 with TRBJ2-3; 7 bases fit TRBD2. Germline V gene lookup returns CDR1 SGHNT and CDR2 YYREEE (reference sequence). The CDR3 spans 15 residues. V shed 3 bases and J 2 bases; nucleotides not matched to a gene: 6. The CDR3 loop reads CASSSPGGPTDTQYF. For the CDR3, the DNA is TGTGCCAGCAGCTCCCCGGGGGGACCCACAGATACGCAGTATTTT.

The V call is TRBV5-1, the J call TRBJ2-1; no firm D call. Between the trimmed V and J ends, which lost 1 base and 7 bases, there was a span of 6 bases. CDR1 and CDR2 (germline): SGHRS, YFSETQ. CDR3 length: 12 amino acids. CDR3 in amino acids: CASSLSTNEQFF. As DNA, the CDR3 is TGCGCCAGCAGCTTGAGCACGAATGAGCAGTTCTTC.

This clone appeared a single time. The J gene is TRBJ2-1, the V gene TRBV2; 7 positions match TRBD2. The CDR3 has 16 amino acids. Germline V CDR1 and CDR2: SNHLY, FYNNEI. The V segment lost 6 bases and the J segment 2 bases; nucleotides outside the gene matches: 10. CDR3 amino acids: CASRGRGSGAYNEQFF. The CDR3 DNA reads TGTGCCAGCAGGGGCCGAGGAAGCGGGGCCTACAATGAGCAGTTCTTC.

This clone was counted a single time. The J gene is TRBJ1-2, the V gene TRBV7-2; TRBD1 matches at 8 bases. This CDR3 has 12 residues. Looked up from germline, CDR1 is SGHTA and CDR2 is FQGNSA. V was clipped by 10 bases and J by 5 bases; unmatched bases: 6. The CDR3 sequence: CATMGQDYGYTF. The CDR3 DNA sequence: TGTGCCACCATGGGACAGGATTATGGCTACACCTTC. Looking up the rest from reference TRBV7-2 and TRBJ1-2 gives the full variable domain: GAGVSQSPSNKVTEKGKDVELRCDPISGHTALYWYRQSLGQGLEFLIYFQGNSAPDKSGLPSDRFSAERTGGSVSTLTIQRTQQEDSAVYLCATMGQDYGYTFGSGTRLTVV.

The chain recombines TRBV6-5 with TRBJ2-3; D gene ambiguous. V gave up 1 base and J gave up 4 bases, with 15 bases separating them. The CDR3 is made up of 16 amino acids. The germline CDR1 and CDR2 sequences are MNHEY and SVGAGI. The CDR3 loop is CASSYYYTPNADTQYF. The DNA of the CDR3 is TGTGCCAGCAGTTACTATTACACGCCTAACGCAGATACGCAGTATTTT.